This T cell receptor beta chain was identified in a study of blood T cell repertoires in COVID-19. Unmatched junction bases numbered 12, after V lost 8 bases and J lost 6 bases. The V gene's germline CDR1 is LGHDT and CDR2 YNNKEL (reference sequence). The CDR3 spans 15 residues. The repertoire was sequenced with immunoSEQ multiplex PCR; TCRdb's copy has only in-frame clones and lacks some. This table holds 320,000 or so clones, under 90% found once. This TCR was recovered from a man in his 60s who had recovered from COVID-19. The chain joins TRBV3-1 (or the pseudogene TRBV3-2) to TRBJ2-1; 8 bases match TRBD2. Input material: PBMCs or T cells enriched from blood (not recorded which). The CDR3 DNA reads as TGTGCCAGCCGCCTCGGGAGGGCCGTTGGCAATGAGCAGTTCTTC. Amino acids: CASRLGRAVGNEQFF.